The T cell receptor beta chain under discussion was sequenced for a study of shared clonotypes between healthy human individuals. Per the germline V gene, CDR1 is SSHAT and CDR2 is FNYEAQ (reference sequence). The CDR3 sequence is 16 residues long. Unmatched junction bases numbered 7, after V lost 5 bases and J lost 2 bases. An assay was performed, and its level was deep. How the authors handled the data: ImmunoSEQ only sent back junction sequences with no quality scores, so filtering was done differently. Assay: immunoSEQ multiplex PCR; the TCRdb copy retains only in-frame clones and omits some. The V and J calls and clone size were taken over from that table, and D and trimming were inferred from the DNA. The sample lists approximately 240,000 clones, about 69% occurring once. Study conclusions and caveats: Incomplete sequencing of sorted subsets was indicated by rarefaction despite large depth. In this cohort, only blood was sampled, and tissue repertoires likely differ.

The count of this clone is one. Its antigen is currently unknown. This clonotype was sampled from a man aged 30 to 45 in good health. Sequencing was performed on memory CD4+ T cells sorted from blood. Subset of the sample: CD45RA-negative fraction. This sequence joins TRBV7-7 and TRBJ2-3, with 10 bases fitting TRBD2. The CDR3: CASSPRLAGPTDTQYF. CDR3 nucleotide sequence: TGTGCCAGCAGCCCAAGACTAGCGGGCCCCACAGATACGCAGTATTTT.